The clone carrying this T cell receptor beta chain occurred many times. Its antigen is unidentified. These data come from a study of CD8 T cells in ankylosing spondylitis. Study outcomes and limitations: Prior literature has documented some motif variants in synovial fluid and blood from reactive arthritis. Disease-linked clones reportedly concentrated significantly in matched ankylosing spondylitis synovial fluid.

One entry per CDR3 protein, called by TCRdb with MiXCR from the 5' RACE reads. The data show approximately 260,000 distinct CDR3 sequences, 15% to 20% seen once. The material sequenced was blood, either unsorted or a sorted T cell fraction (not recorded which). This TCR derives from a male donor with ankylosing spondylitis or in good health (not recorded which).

Here the CDR3 reads CSVELAESSYEQYF. DNA of the CDR3: TGCAGCGTTGAGTTAGCGGAGAGCTCCTACGAGCAGTACTTC. The J gene is TRBJ2-7, the V gene TRBV29-1; D may be TRBD2 (6 bases). V gave up 3 bases and J gave up 0 bases, with 12 bases separating them. Germline values: CDR1 SQVTM, CDR2 ANQGSEA. The CDR3 extends over 14 amino acids.